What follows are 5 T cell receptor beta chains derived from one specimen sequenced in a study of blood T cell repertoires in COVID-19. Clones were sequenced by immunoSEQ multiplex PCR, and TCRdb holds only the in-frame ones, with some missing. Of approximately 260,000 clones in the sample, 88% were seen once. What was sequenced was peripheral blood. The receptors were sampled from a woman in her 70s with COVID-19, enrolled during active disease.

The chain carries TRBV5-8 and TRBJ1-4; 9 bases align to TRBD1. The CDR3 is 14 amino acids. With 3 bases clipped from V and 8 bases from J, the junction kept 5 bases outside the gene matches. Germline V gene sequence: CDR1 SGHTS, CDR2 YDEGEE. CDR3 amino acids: CASSSLTGGEKLFF. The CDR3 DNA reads TGTGCCAGCAGCTCGTTAACAGGGGGCGAAAAACTGTTTTTT.

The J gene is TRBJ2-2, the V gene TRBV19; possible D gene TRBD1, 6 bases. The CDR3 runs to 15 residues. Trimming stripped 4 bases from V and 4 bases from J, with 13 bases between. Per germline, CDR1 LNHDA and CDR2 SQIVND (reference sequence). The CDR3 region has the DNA TGTGCCAGTAGTAGGCCACCACAGGGCACCGGGGAGCTGTTTTTT. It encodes CASSRPPQGTGELFF. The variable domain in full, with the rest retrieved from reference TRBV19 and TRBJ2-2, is DGGITQSPKYLFRKEGQNVTLSCEQNLNHDAMYWYRQDPGQGLRLIYYSQIVNDFQKGDIAEGYSVSREKKESFPLTVTSAQKNPTAFYLCASSRPPQGTGELFFGEGSRLTVL.

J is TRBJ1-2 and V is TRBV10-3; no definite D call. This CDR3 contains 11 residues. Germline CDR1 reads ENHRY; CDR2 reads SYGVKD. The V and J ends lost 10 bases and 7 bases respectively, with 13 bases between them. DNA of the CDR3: TGTGCCACCTCCAAGGAGGGTGGCTACACCTTC. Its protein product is CATSKEGGYTF.

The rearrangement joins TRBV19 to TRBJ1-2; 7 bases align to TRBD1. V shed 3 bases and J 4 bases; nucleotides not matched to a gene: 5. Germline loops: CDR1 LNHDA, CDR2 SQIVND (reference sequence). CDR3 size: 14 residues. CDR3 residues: CASSISDRVYGYTF. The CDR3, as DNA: TGTGCCAGTAGTATCTCTGACAGGGTCTATGGCTACACCTTC.

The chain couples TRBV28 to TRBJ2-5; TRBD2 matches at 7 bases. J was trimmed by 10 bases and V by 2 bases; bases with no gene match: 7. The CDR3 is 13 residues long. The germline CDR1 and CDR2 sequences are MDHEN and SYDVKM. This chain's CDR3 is CASSLVLGGGQYF. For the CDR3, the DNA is TGTGCCAGCAGTTTAGTGCTTGGCGGGGGCCAGTACTTC.